A selection of T cell receptor beta chains follows, all from one sample in a study of response to subunit inactivated influenza vaccine. TCRdb fed the RT-PCR reads into MiXCR, producing one record per CDR3 protein. The sample contains approximately 490,000 distinct CDR3 sequences, around 7.9% of which appear only once. This specimen was PBMCs from blood, taken less than 30 months after vaccination. These receptors all stem from a man aged 45 to 70 who received an inactivated influenza vaccine. Both conserved end residues are part of each CDR3. The D gene is left open where the match is weak. Size is stated for part of the rows, as once, few or many counts, or as a class when the clone is expanded.

D	V	J	size	CDR3	DNA
-	TRBV27	TRBJ2-3	-	CASSLSLGVGTDTQYF	TGTGCCAGCAGTTTATCGTTAGGGGTTGGGACAGATACGCAGTATTTT
TRBD2	TRBV12-3/TRBV12-4	TRBJ2-7	-	CASNLGSGNRGHEQYF	TGTGCCAGCAACCTGGGTAGCGGGAATCGGGGCCACGAGCAGTACTTC
-	TRBV12-3/TRBV12-4	TRBJ2-7	many	CASTQRGRTYEQYF	TGTGCCAGCACTCAACGCGGCAGGACCTACGAGCAGTACTTC
TRBD1	TRBV19	TRBJ1-5	few	CASSGTGHSNQPQHF	TGTGCCAGTAGTGGGACAGGGCATAGCAATCAGCCCCAGCATTTT
-	TRBV20-1	TRBJ2-3	-	CSAGAVAAADTQYF	TGCAGTGCTGGGGCGGTTGCGGCGGCAGATACGCAGTATTTT
TRBD2	TRBV6-2/TRBV6-3	TRBJ2-3	-	CASSYGGSGDTQYF	TGTGCCAGCAGTTACGGTGGTAGCGGGGATACGCAGTATTTT
-	TRBV5-1	TRBJ2-7	-	CASSLVGEDYEQYF	TGCGCCAGCAGCTTGGTCGGGGAAGACTACGAGCAGTACTTC
-	TRBV6-5	TRBJ2-7	few	CASSYFADSYEQYF	TGTGCCAGCAGTTACTTCGCGGACTCCTACGAGCAGTACTTC
-	TRBV12-3/TRBV12-4	TRBJ2-5	many	CASSLRGAAETQYF	TGTGCCAGCAGTTTGAGAGGGGCGGCAGAGACCCAGTACTTC
-	TRBV7-8	TRBJ1-1	-	CASSLSGWSGNEAFF	TGTGCCAGCAGCTTATCAGGGTGGAGCGGGAATGAAGCTTTCTTT
TRBD2	TRBV12-3/TRBV12-4	TRBJ2-1	many	CASSILAGVTFF	TGTGCCAGCAGTATCCTAGCGGGGGTCACGTTCTTC
TRBD1	TRBV20-1	TRBJ2-7	many	CSAGGQGNNEQYF	TGCAGTGCCGGGGGACAGGGTAACAACGAGCAGTACTTC
-	TRBV25-1	TRBJ2-3	many	CASSEGPPDTQYF	TGTGCCAGCAGTGAGGGACCCCCAGATACGCAGTATTTT
-	TRBV24-1	TRBJ2-1	-	CATSDDIPHEQFF	TGTGCCACCAGCGATGACATTCCGCATGAGCAGTTCTTC
-	TRBV7-2	TRBJ1-1	few	CASSSTPRANTEAFF	TGTGCCAGCAGCTCCACCCCAAGGGCGAACACTGAAGCTTTCTTT
TRBD2	TRBV11-2	TRBJ2-7	-	CASSLVVLREGSYEQYF	TGTGCCAGCAGCTTAGTTGTATTGCGGGAGGGATCCTACGAGCAGTACTTC
TRBD2	TRBV27	TRBJ2-7	few	CASSLRFTSGIVEQYF	TGTGCCAGCAGTTTAAGATTTACTAGCGGGATAGTTGAGCAGTACTTC
TRBD1	TRBV29-1	TRBJ2-5	-	CSVEEGTGQETQYF	TGCAGCGTCGAAGAGGGGACAGGGCAAGAGACCCAGTACTTC
-	TRBV6-5	TRBJ1-1	-	CASSYSKYANTEAFF	TGTGCCAGCAGTTACTCGAAATATGCGAACACTGAAGCTTTCTTT
TRBD1	TRBV5-1	TRBJ1-2	-	CASSLAPTGDNYGYTF	TGCGCCAGCAGCTTGGCCCCGACAGGGGATAACTATGGCTACACCTTC
TRBD1	TRBV20-1	TRBJ1-6	many	CSAPKGGQGVFGISPLHF	TGCAGTGCTCCAAAGGGCGGGCAGGGGGTGTTTGGAATTTCACCCCTCCACTTT
TRBD1	TRBV28	TRBJ1-5	few	CASNRQGKSQPQHF	TGTGCCAGCAACAGACAGGGGAAAAGCCAGCCCCAGCATTTT
-	TRBV6-2/TRBV6-3	TRBJ2-2	-	CASSYRKKMDTGELFF	TGTGCCAGCAGTTACCGTAAGAAAATGGACACCGGGGAGCTGTTTTTT
-	TRBV6-1	TRBJ1-5	few	CASSEVVGQPQHF	TGTGCCAGCAGTGAAGTAGTGGGTCAGCCCCAGCATTTT
-	TRBV28	TRBJ2-1	-	CASSPHHERNEQFF	TGTGCCAGCAGTCCCCACCACGAACGCAATGAGCAGTTCTTC
TRBD1	TRBV28	TRBJ2-2	many	CASSNWGQHRVYPNTGELFF	TGTGCCAGCAGTAATTGGGGACAGCACCGAGTTTACCCGAACACCGGGGAGCTGTTTTTT
-	TRBV5-1	TRBJ1-2	few	CASSLGTSSTHLYGYTF	TGCGCCAGCAGCTTGGGGACTTCGTCCACCCATCTCTATGGCTACACCTTC